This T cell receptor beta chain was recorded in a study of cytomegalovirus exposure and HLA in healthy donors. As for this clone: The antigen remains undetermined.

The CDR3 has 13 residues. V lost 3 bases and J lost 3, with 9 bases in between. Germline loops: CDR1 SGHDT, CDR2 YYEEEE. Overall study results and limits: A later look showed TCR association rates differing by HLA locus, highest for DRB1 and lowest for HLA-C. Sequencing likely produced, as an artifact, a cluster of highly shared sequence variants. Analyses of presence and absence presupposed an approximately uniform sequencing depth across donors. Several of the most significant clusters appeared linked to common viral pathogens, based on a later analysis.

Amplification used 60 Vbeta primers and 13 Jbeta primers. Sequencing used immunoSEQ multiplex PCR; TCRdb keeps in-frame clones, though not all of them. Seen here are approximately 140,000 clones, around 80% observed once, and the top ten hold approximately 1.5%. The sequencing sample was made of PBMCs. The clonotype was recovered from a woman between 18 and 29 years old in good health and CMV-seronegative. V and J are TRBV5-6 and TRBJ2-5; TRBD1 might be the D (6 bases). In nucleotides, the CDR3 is TGTGCCAGCAGCTCGAACAGGGAAGAGACCCAGTACTTC. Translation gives CASSSNREETQYF. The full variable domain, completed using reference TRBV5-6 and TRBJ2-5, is DAGVTQSPTHLIKTRGQQVTLRCSPKSGHDTVSWYQQALGQGPQFIFQYYEEEERQRGNFPDRFSGHQFPNYSSELNVNALLLGDSALYLCASSSNREETQYFGPGTRLLVL.